A selection of T cell receptor beta chains follows, all from one sample in a study of beta chain features in type 1 diabetes. Assay used: immunoSEQ multiplex PCR; TCRdb lists only in-frame clones, some missing. The table records 600,000 to 700,000 clones, 12% of them present only once. The sample comprised naive CD4+ T cells from blood. The receptors originated from a man aged 25 to 40 with type 1 diabetes. CDR3s include the opening cysteine and the closing phenylalanine or tryptophan. Each record gives: V gene, clone size, D gene, J gene, CDR3 protein, CDR3 DNA. A D gene is named only where the DNA matches it firmly. Where a row states a size, it is once, few, many or the class of an expanded clone; other rows omit it.

V: TRBV9; size: .; D: TRBD1; J: TRBJ1-4; CDR3: CASSTRTGGSEKLFF; DNA: TGTGCCAGCAGCACTCGGACAGGGGGAAGTGAAAAACTGTTTTTT
V: TRBV7-2; size: .; D: .; J: TRBJ1-1; CDR3: CASSLVHGPNTEAFF; DNA: TGTGCCAGCAGCTTAGTTCACGGCCCGAACACTGAAGCTTTCTTT
V: TRBV5-6; size: .; D: .; J: TRBJ2-7; CDR3: CASTLNDEQYF; DNA: TGTGCCAGCACCCTTAACGACGAGCAGTACTTC
V: TRBV7-2; size: few; D: .; J: TRBJ2-2; CDR3: CASSLDSRRTGELFF; DNA: TGTGCCAGCAGTTTAGACTCCCGACGAACCGGGGAGCTGTTTTTT
V: TRBV29-1; size: .; D: .; J: TRBJ1-1; CDR3: CSVSNTEAFF; DNA: TGCAGCGTTTCAAACACTGAAGCTTTCTTT
V: TRBV28; size: .; D: .; J: TRBJ2-3; CDR3: CATSTGTDTQYF; DNA: TGTGCCACCTCTACGGGCACAGATACGCAGTATTTT
V: TRBV5-1; size: few; D: .; J: TRBJ2-1; CDR3: CASSLIGLSSSYNEQFF; DNA: TGCGCCAGCAGCTTGATTGGACTGTCCAGCTCCTACAATGAGCAGTTCTTC
V: TRBV7-2; size: .; D: .; J: TRBJ1-2; CDR3: CASSLRSHGYTF; DNA: TGTGCCAGCAGCTTAAGGTCTCATGGCTACACCTTC
V: TRBV6-5; size: .; D: .; J: TRBJ1-2; CDR3: CASSAAGNYGYTF; DNA: TGTGCCAGCAGCGCCGCGGGAAACTATGGCTACACCTTC
V: TRBV29-1; size: few; D: TRBD1; J: TRBJ1-2; CDR3: CSVGGQNYGYTF; DNA: TGCAGCGTTGGGGGACAGAACTATGGCTACACCTTC
V: TRBV7-9; size: few; D: TRBD1; J: TRBJ1-1; CDR3: CASTRQGATEAFF; DNA: TGTGCCAGCACAAGACAGGGGGCGACTGAAGCTTTCTTT
V: TRBV18; size: .; D: .; J: TRBJ2-5; CDR3: CASSPSAGSVQETQYF; DNA: TGTGCCAGCTCACCAAGCGCCGGTAGCGTACAAGAGACCCAGTACTTC
V: TRBV19; size: few; D: TRBD1; J: TRBJ2-7; CDR3: CASSSDRVLGQYF; DNA: TGTGCCAGTAGTTCCGACAGGGTCCTGGGGCAGTACTTC
V: TRBV12-5; size: few; D: .; J: TRBJ2-2; CDR3: CASRQSNTGELFF; DNA: TGTGCTAGTAGGCAATCGAACACCGGGGAGCTGTTTTTT
V: TRBV11-2; size: .; D: .; J: TRBJ2-7; CDR3: CASSLDPGRSTLEQYF; DNA: TGTGCCAGCAGCTTAGATCCAGGACGATCCACCCTCGAGCAGTACTTC
V: TRBV5-1; size: few; D: .; J: TRBJ1-2; CDR3: CASSLDRNYGYTF; DNA: TGCGCCAGCAGCTTAGACCGGAACTATGGCTACACCTTC
V: TRBV11-2; size: few; D: .; J: TRBJ2-7; CDR3: CASSLGRRWGGASYEQYF; DNA: TGTGCCAGCAGCTTAGGTCGGCGGTGGGGCGGGGCCTCCTACGAGCAGTACTTC
V: TRBV19; size: .; D: TRBD1; J: TRBJ2-6; CDR3: CASSKTGAGSGANVLTF; DNA: TGTGCCAGTAGTAAGACAGGGGCCGGCTCTGGGGCCAACGTCCTGACTTTC
V: TRBV2; size: few; D: TRBD1; J: TRBJ2-7; CDR3: CASCLRDSSYEQYF; DNA: TGTGCCAGCTGCCTTAGGGACAGCTCCTACGAGCAGTACTTC
V: TRBV14; size: few; D: .; J: TRBJ2-7; CDR3: CASSQGRGPIYEQYF; DNA: TGTGCCAGCAGCCAAGGGAGGGGGCCCATCTACGAGCAGTACTTC
V: TRBV4-3; size: .; D: .; J: TRBJ1-2; CDR3: CASSPSLNGNYGYTF; DNA: TGCGCCAGCAGTCCAAGTCTCAACGGTAACTATGGCTACACCTTC
V: TRBV7-2; size: .; D: TRBD2; J: TRBJ2-3; CDR3: CASTRLAADTQYF; DNA: TGTGCCAGCACCAGACTAGCGGCAGATACGCAGTATTTT
V: TRBV5-6; size: few; D: TRBD1; J: TRBJ1-4; CDR3: CASRNQGAGEKLFF; DNA: TGTGCCAGCAGAAACCAGGGGGCAGGAGAAAAACTGTTTTTT
V: TRBV7-2; size: few; D: .; J: TRBJ2-2; CDR3: CASSSTRLSNTGELFF; DNA: TGTGCCAGCAGTTCCACCCGGCTGTCGAACACCGGGGAGCTGTTTTTT
V: TRBV27; size: .; D: .; J: TRBJ1-5; CDR3: CASSFVRGNQPQHF; DNA: TGTGCCAGCAGTTTCGTCCGGGGCAATCAGCCCCAGCATTTT
V: TRBV2; size: few; D: .; J: TRBJ1-5; CDR3: CASSSPVERQPQHF; DNA: TGTGCCAGCAGTTCCCCAGTGGAGCGTCAGCCCCAGCATTTT
V: TRBV7-2; size: few; D: .; J: TRBJ1-6; CDR3: CASSLLGGVNSPLHF; DNA: TGTGCCAGCAGCTTACTAGGAGGGGTCAACTCACCCCTCCACTTT
V: TRBV2; size: .; D: .; J: TRBJ1-6; CDR3: CASSESNRNHSPLHF; DNA: TGTGCCAGCAGTGAATCTAACAGAAATCATTCACCCCTCCACTTT
V: TRBV25-1; size: .; D: .; J: TRBJ1-1; CDR3: CASRRPGGGGTEAFF; DNA: TGTGCCAGCAGAAGACCGGGGGGCGGTGGCACTGAAGCTTTCTTT
V: TRBV28; size: few; D: .; J: TRBJ1-5; CDR3: CASIQGRNQPQHF; DNA: TGTGCCAGCATCCAGGGTCGCAATCAGCCCCAGCATTTT
V: TRBV4-3; size: .; D: .; J: TRBJ1-3; CDR3: CASSQDRAGRNTIYF; DNA: TGCGCCAGCAGCCAAGATCGGGCCGGTAGAAACACCATATATTTT
V: TRBV10-2; size: .; D: TRBD2; J: TRBJ2-1; CDR3: CASSGSSGGFYNEQFF; DNA: TGCGCCAGCAGTGGGTCTAGCGGGGGATTCTACAATGAGCAGTTCTTC
V: TRBV6-5; size: .; D: .; J: TRBJ1-6; CDR3: CASSSMTHNSPLHF; DNA: TGTGCCAGCAGTTCCATGACCCATAATTCACCCCTCCACTTT
V: TRBV12-5; size: .; D: TRBD1; J: TRBJ1-5; CDR3: CASGSDRHYSNQPQHF; DNA: TGTGCTAGTGGTTCGGACAGGCATTATAGCAATCAGCCCCAGCATTTT
V: TRBV6-6; size: few; D: TRBD1; J: TRBJ1-2; CDR3: CASSWGQGNGYTF; DNA: TGTGCCAGCAGCTGGGGACAGGGGAATGGCTACACCTTC
V: TRBV6-5; size: .; D: .; J: TRBJ2-3; CDR3: CASSYSQGLGTDTQYF; DNA: TGTGCCAGCAGTTACTCCCAGGGTTTGGGCACAGATACGCAGTATTTT
V: TRBV6-5; size: few; D: TRBD2; J: TRBJ2-5; CDR3: CASSSLTSGLKETQYF; DNA: TGTGCCAGCAGTTCTCTGACTAGCGGGCTGAAAGAGACCCAGTACTTC
V: TRBV7-9; size: few; D: TRBD1; J: TRBJ1-4; CDR3: CASGQAYNEKLFF; DNA: TGTGCCAGTGGACAGGCTTACAATGAAAAACTGTTTTTT
V: TRBV9; size: .; D: TRBD2; J: TRBJ2-3; CDR3: CASSVKGLATDTQYF; DNA: TGTGCCAGCAGCGTAAAGGGACTAGCGACAGATACGCAGTATTTT
V: TRBV5-4; size: .; D: .; J: TRBJ2-5; CDR3: CASSLQDKETQYF; DNA: TGTGCCAGCAGCTTGCAGGACAAAGAGACCCAGTACTTC
V: TRBV20-1; size: .; D: .; J: TRBJ2-1; CDR3: CSAREESEQFF; DNA: TGCAGTGCTAGAGAGGAGAGTGAGCAGTTCTTC
V: TRBV9; size: .; D: .; J: TRBJ2-2; CDR3: CASSVGAGADTGELFF; DNA: TGTGCCAGCAGCGTAGGGGCAGGAGCGGACACCGGGGAGCTGTTTTTT
V: TRBV9; size: .; D: .; J: TRBJ2-3; CDR3: CASSVEGGRTDTQYF; DNA: TGTGCCAGCAGCGTAGAGGGGGGCCGCACAGATACGCAGTATTTT
V: TRBV30; size: .; D: .; J: TRBJ2-6; CDR3: CAWSVGAGANVLTF; DNA: TGTGCCTGGAGTGTTGGAGCTGGGGCCAACGTCCTGACTTTC
V: TRBV11-2; size: .; D: TRBD2; J: TRBJ2-5; CDR3: CASSLRTSGGLGETQYF; DNA: TGTGCCAGCAGCTTAAGGACTAGCGGGGGACTCGGGGAGACCCAGTACTTC
V: TRBV4-3; size: few; D: TRBD2; J: TRBJ2-2; CDR3: CASSQGRLAGENTGELFF; DNA: TGCGCCAGCAGCCAAGGGAGACTGGCGGGGGAAAACACCGGGGAGCTGTTTTTT
V: TRBV5-8; size: few; D: .; J: TRBJ2-7; CDR3: CASNVKYHEQYF; DNA: TGTGCCAGCAACGTAAAATACCACGAGCAGTACTTC
V: TRBV5-5; size: .; D: .; J: TRBJ1-2; CDR3: CASTTWGGTEGTF; DNA: TGTGCCAGCACCACCTGGGGGGGGACTGAAGGCACCTTC
V: TRBV7-2; size: .; D: TRBD1; J: TRBJ2-1; CDR3: CASSFGQGYDEQFF; DNA: TGTGCCAGCAGCTTCGGACAGGGATACGATGAGCAGTTCTTC
V: TRBV29-1; size: few; D: TRBD1; J: TRBJ1-2; CDR3: CSVATGNYGYTF; DNA: TGCAGCGTTGCGACAGGGAACTATGGCTACACCTTC
V: TRBV18; size: few; D: TRBD1; J: TRBJ1-1; CDR3: CASSLYSGGQDNTEAFF; DNA: TGTGCCAGCTCACTATACTCAGGTGGACAGGATAACACTGAAGCTTTCTTT
V: TRBV7-2; size: few; D: TRBD1; J: TRBJ1-2; CDR3: CASSPGQYYGYTF; DNA: TGTGCCAGCAGCCCGGGACAGTACTATGGCTACACCTTC
V: TRBV4-3; size: few; D: TRBD1; J: TRBJ2-1; CDR3: CASSHVGGTGYDNEQFF; DNA: TGCGCCAGCAGCCATGTAGGGGGGACAGGGTATGACAATGAGCAGTTCTTC
V: TRBV11-2; size: .; D: TRBD2; J: TRBJ2-2; CDR3: CASSFPAGGYTGELFF; DNA: TGTGCCAGCAGCTTCCCGGCGGGGGGGTACACCGGGGAGCTGTTTTTT
V: TRBV11-3; size: .; D: .; J: TRBJ2-1; CDR3: CASSLEPYSSYNEQFF; DNA: TGTGCCAGCAGCTTAGAGCCGTACTCCTCCTACAATGAGCAGTTCTTC